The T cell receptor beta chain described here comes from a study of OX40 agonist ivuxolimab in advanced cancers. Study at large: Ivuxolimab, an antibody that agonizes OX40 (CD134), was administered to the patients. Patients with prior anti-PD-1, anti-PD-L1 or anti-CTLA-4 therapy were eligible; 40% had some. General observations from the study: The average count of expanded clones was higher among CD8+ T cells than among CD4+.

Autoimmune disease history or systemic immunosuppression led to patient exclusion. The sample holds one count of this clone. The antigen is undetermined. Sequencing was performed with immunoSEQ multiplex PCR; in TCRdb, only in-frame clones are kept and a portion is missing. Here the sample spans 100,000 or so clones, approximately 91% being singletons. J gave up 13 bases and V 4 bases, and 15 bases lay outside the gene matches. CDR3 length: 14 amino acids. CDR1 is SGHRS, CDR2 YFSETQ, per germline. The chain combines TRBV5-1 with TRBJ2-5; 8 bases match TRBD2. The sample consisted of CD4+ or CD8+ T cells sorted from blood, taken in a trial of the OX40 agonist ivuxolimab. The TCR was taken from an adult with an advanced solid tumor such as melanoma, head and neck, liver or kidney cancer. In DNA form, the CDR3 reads TGCGCCAGCAGCAACGGGACTAGTAATGAGAGAACGTACTTC. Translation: CASSNGTSNERTYF.